The 3 T cell receptor beta chains listed next were all sequenced from one sample in a study of blood T cells in healthy people across ages. Alongside a J-beta primer mix, a sample-barcoded 5' primer served in a second PCR lasting about 7 to 11 cycles. TCRdb called the 5' RACE reads again in MiXCR, with one record for every CDR3 protein. The data contain more than 600,000 distinct CDR3 sequences, 20% to 25% of them seen just once; the ten biggest clones take up roughly a tenth. Another study also made use of these data, one on T cells of mothers and their children.

What was sequenced was blood. The receptors were gathered from a boy between 10 and 17 years old in good health.

This clonotype has a handful of counts. The V gene is TRBV4-1, the J gene TRBJ2-7, with D possibly called TRBD1 or TRBD2 (5 bases each). Trimming left V 1 base short and J 2 bases short, with 9 bases between. Germline CDR1 and CDR2: MGHRA and YSYEKL. This CDR3 comprises 14 residues. Here the CDR3 reads CASSQGGGPYEQYF. CDR3 in DNA: TGCGCCAGCAGCCAAGGGGGCGGGCCCTACGAGCAGTACTTC.

The genes are TRBV23-1 and TRBJ2-4, with D tentatively TRBD1 or TRBD2 (5 bases each). TRBV23-1 is an ORF for which the function is uncertain. V was clipped by 7 bases and J by 4 bases, with 11 bases between them. This CDR3 region has 13 residues. CDR3 residues: CASTTGRKNIQYF. The DNA for the CDR3 is TGCGCCAGCACTACGGGACGAAAAAACATTCAGTACTTC.

The chain joins TRBV11-3 to TRBJ2-3, with 7 bases lining up with TRBD1. The CDR3 extends over 15 amino acids. CDR1 is SGHNT and CDR2 is YENEEA in the germline V gene. V lost 5 bases, J lost 6 bases, and 11 bases stayed unmatched. CDR3 in amino acids: CASSRAGTVGDTQYF. CDR3 nucleotides: TGTGCCAGCAGCCGTGCTGGGACAGTCGGCGATACGCAGTATTTT.